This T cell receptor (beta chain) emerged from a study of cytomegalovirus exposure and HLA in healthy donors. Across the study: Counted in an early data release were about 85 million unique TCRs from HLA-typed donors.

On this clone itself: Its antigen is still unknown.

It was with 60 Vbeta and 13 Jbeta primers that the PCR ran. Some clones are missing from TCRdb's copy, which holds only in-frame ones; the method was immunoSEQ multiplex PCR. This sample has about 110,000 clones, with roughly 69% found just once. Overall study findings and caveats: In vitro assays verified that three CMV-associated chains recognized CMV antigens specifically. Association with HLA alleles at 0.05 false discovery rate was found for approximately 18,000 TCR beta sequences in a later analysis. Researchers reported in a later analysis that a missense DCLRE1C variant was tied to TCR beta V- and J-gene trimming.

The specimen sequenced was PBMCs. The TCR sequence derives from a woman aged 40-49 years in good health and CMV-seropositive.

CDR3 nucleotides: TGCGCCAGCAGCCTCGGACAGGGGGCGGACACTGAAGCTTTCTTT. Translation gives CASSLGQGADTEAFF. The chain joins TRBV4-3 to TRBJ1-1, with 11 bases that match TRBD1. Trimming cost V 4 bases and J 3 bases; bases outside gene matches: 4. This CDR3 has 15 amino acids. The germline gives CDR1 LGHNA, CDR2 YSLEER.